The next 20 T cell receptor beta chains were all read from a single sample in a study of T-cell reconstitution after alpha-beta-depleted transplantation in children (dated by TCRdb to 2016 to 2017). Library preparation used PCR. Sequencing relied on an Illumina HiSeq 2500. TCR libraries were prepared with molecular barcoding, using unique molecular identifiers to normalize TCRbeta repertoire quantification. TCRdb reran the public reads through fastp at Q25 and MiXCR, keeping productive beta chains. Entries that share a CDR3 protein sequence are merged under the most common genes and DNA. This sample comprises roughly 610,000 distinct CDR3 sequences, about 10% of them detected only once. Around 4% of the sample comes from the top ten. Source: PBMCs from the stem cell graft donor, taken from the stem cell graft. The receptor source for this set is a human donor who donated a stem cell graft to a child with acute myeloid leukemia.

This sequence joins TRBV20-1 and TRBJ1-6; D gene unclear. Germline lookup yields CDR1 DFQATT and CDR2 SNEGSKA (reference sequence). The CDR3 is 11 amino acids. Trimming shortened V by 3 bases and J by 9 bases, and 6 bases separated the two germline ends. CDR3 DNA sequence: TGCAGTGCTAGTAGCGGTTCACCCCTCCACTTT. Residues: CSASSGSPLHF.

This chain connects TRBV7-8 to TRBJ2-7; 9 bases fit TRBD1. The germline CDR1 and CDR2 sequences are SGHVS and FQNEAQ. This CDR3 is 15 amino acids long. V lost 1 base and J lost 2; bases outside the gene matches: 3. CDR3 region: CASSLEQGAPYEQYF. CDR3 bases: TGTGCCAGCAGCTTAGAACAGGGGGCACCCTACGAGCAGTACTTC.

The V and J genes are TRBV20-1 and TRBJ2-5; D may be TRBD2 (6 bases). The CDR3 sequence is 13 residues long. V was shortened by 3 bases and J by 7 bases, with 15 bases between the two germline ends. CDR1 is DFQATT, CDR2 SNEGSKA, per germline (reference sequence). Here the CDR3 reads CSASWRATRTQYF. CDR3 DNA sequence: TGCAGTGCTAGCTGGAGGGCCACTCGGACCCAGTACTTC.

Ten or more counts support this clonotype. The rearrangement links TRBV6-7 to TRBJ2-7, with D tentatively TRBD2 (6 bases). TRBV6-7 is recorded as an ORF, its role being uncertain. There are 12 residues in the CDR3. Trimming pared 5 bases from V and 7 bases from J, leaving 12 bases between. This CDR3 reads CASSGGGLEQYF. CDR3 bases: TGTGCCAGCAGTGGTGGGGGACTTGAGCAGTACTTC.

This clonotype was detected many times. This rearrangement joins TRBV7-2 to TRBJ2-4, with TRBD1 as a possible D gene (6 bases). Trimming left V 4 bases short and J 3 bases short, with 7 bases between. Germline-derived CDR1 and CDR2 are SGHTA and FQGNSA. This CDR3 is built from 13 residues. The CDR3 here is CASSSDSKNIQYF. CDR3 sequence (DNA): TGTGCCAGCAGCTCGGACAGCAAAAACATTCAGTACTTC.

This clonotype was detected many times. V is TRBV7-2 and J is TRBJ2-2, with D unclear. The germline V gene encodes CDR1 SGHTA and CDR2 FQGNSA. The V and J ends lost 5 bases and 5 bases respectively, with 12 bases between them. CDR3 size: 14 residues. The DNA of the CDR3 is TGTGCCAGCAGCATCGGCCAAGGGACCGGGGAGCTGTTTTTT. It translates to CASSIGQGTGELFF.

This clonotype was seen ten or more times. V usage is TRBV29-1 and J usage is TRBJ1-2, with D possibly matching TRBD1 (5 bases). V shed 7 bases and J shed 0 bases, with 18 bases lying between them. This CDR3 region has 15 residues. Looked up from germline, CDR1 is SQVTM and CDR2 is ANQGSEA. The CDR3 DNA reads as TGCAGCGGCGGGACCCAGCCTAAAGCTAACTATGGCTACACCTTC. Its protein product is CSGGTQPKANYGYTF. Combining the CDR3 with reference TRBV29-1 and TRBJ1-2 gives the whole variable domain SAVISQKPSRDICQRGTSLTIQCQVDSQVTMMFWYRQQPGQSLTLIATANQGSEATYESGFVIDKFPISRPNLTFSTLTVSNMSPEDSSIYLCSGGTQPKANYGYTFGSGTRLTVV.

This clonotype occurred many times. The CDR3 sequence: CASSLSGRASTDTQYF. The CDR3, as DNA: TGTGCCAGCAGTTTGAGCGGGAGAGCTAGCACAGATACGCAGTATTTT. The J gene is TRBJ2-3, the V gene TRBV28, with 8 bases lining up with TRBD2. The CDR3 runs 16 residues. With 3 bases clipped from V and 0 bases from J, the junction kept 5 bases outside the gene matches. Germline assignment: CDR1 MDHEN and CDR2 SYDVKM. Together with reference TRBV28 and TRBJ2-3, the CDR3 gives the full variable domain: DVKVTQSSRYLVKRTGEKVFLECVQDMDHENMFWYRQDPGLGLRLIYFSYDVKMKEKGDIPEGYSVSREKKERFSLILESASTNQTSMYLCASSLSGRASTDTQYFGPGTRLTVL.

CDR3 sequence: CASRLTGIAEAFF. The CDR3 nucleotides read TGTGCCAGCAGGCTCACAGGTATCGCTGAAGCTTTCTTT. This chain links TRBV6-6 with TRBJ1-1, with a possible D match to TRBD1 (5 bases). The V gene lost 6 bases and the J gene lost 6 bases, with 14 bases spanning the gap. The CDR3 loop spans 13 amino acids. The germline V gene has CDR1 MNHNY and CDR2 SVGAGI (reference sequence).

This clonotype came up a few times. The chain carries TRBV7-2 and TRBJ2-5; unclear D gene. This CDR3 comprises 15 residues. In germline, CDR1 is SGHTA, CDR2 FQGNSA. The germline V and J ends were trimmed by 5 bases and 5 bases, with 18 bases remaining between them. CDR3 loop: CASSPKDTRVETQYF. CDR3 DNA: TGTGCCAGCAGCCCCAAGGATACCCGGGTTGAGACCCAGTACTTC. Supplemented by reference TRBV7-2 and TRBJ2-5, the full variable domain reads GAGVSQSPSNKVTEKGKDVELRCDPISGHTALYWYRQSLGQGLEFLIYFQGNSAPDKSGLPSDRFSAERTGGSVSTLTIQRTQQEDSAVYLCASSPKDTRVETQYFGPGTRLLVL.

In this sample, this clonotype turned up a few times. This chain joins TRBV2 and TRBJ1-1, with D possibly being TRBD1 (6 bases). V was cut by 8 bases and J by 4 bases, with 14 bases left in between. The CDR3 extends over 13 amino acids. Germline V gives CDR1 SNHLY, CDR2 FYNNEI. CDR3 sequence reads: CASRSTGFTEAFF. CDR3 bases: TGTGCCAGCCGCTCTACAGGGTTCACTGAAGCTTTCTTT.

This clonotype has at least ten counts. CDR3 region: CSARGEFVTDTQYF. The CDR3 bases are TGCAGTGCCAGGGGGGAGTTTGTCACAGATACGCAGTATTTT. V gene TRBV20-1 combines with J gene TRBJ2-3; possibly TRBD1 for D (7 bases). The V end lost 6 bases, the J end lost 2 bases, and 15 bases lay between the germline ends. The CDR3 is 14 residues long. Germline V lookup: CDR1 DFQATT, CDR2 SNEGSKA (reference sequence).

This clonotype occurred a few times. V is TRBV28 and J is TRBJ1-6, with 8 bases identical to TRBD1. The V and J ends lost 5 bases and 8 bases, in that order; junction bases with no gene match: 8. Germline V gene lookup returns CDR1 MDHEN and CDR2 SYDVKM. This CDR3 region has 15 residues. The CDR3 DNA is TGTGCCAGCAGTCCAAACAGGGGGTTGGATTCACCCCTCCACTTT. Translated: CASSPNRGLDSPLHF.

Ten or more counts support this clonotype. J is TRBJ2-5 and V is TRBV28; D is possibly TRBD2 (6 bases). V shed 5 bases and J shed 3 bases, with 7 bases lying between them. Germline V CDR1 and CDR2: MDHEN, SYDVKM. CDR3 size: 12 residues. The CDR3 region has the DNA TGTGCCAGCAGTCGGGGGAAAGAGACCCAGTACTTC. It encodes CASSRGKETQYF.

V gene TRBV12-3 or TRBV12-4 combines with J gene TRBJ1-2; D gene uncertain. Trimming left V 2 bases short and J 3 bases short, with 10 bases between. This CDR3 spans 14 amino acids. CDR3 in amino acids: CASSLRPADYGYTF. The CDR3 region has the DNA TGTGCCAGCAGTTTAAGGCCCGCGGACTATGGCTACACCTTC.

This clonotype was detected only a few times. The gene calls are TRBV7-3 and TRBJ2-7; D call uncertain. With 7 bases removed from V and 6 bases from J, the gap between germline ends came to 19 bases. Germline V gene data show CDR1 as SGHTA and CDR2 as FQGTGA. CDR3 length: 14 amino acids. The DNA of the CDR3 is TGTGCCAGCATCCCCTCCACCCCGGGTGGCGAGCAGTACTTC. It yields the protein CASIPSTPGGEQYF.

This clonotype occurred a few times. J is TRBJ2-3 and V is TRBV4-2; 9 bases line up with TRBD2. This CDR3 region has 20 residues. The V gene end was trimmed by 0 bases and the J gene end by 1 base; junction bases not matched to a gene: 14. From germline, CDR1 is LGHNA and CDR2 YNFKEQ. The CDR3 spells CASSQEVGGRALKRTDTQYF. CDR3 sequence (DNA): TGTGCCAGCAGCCAAGAAGTTGGCGGGAGGGCCTTGAAACGCACAGATACGCAGTATTTT.

The chain joins TRBV3-1 to TRBJ2-2; 7 nucleotides agree with TRBD1. CDR3 size: 15 residues. V lost 4 bases and J lost 3; bases outside the gene matches: 5. Germline V gives CDR1 LGHDT, CDR2 YNNKEL (reference sequence). CDR3 nucleotides: TGTGCCAGCAGCCCCCGGGACAGTCACACCGGGGAGCTGTTTTTT. It codes for CASSPRDSHTGELFF. Based on the CDR3 plus reference TRBV3-1 and TRBJ2-2, the full variable domain is DTAVSQTPKYLVTQMGNDKSIKCEQNLGHDTMYWYKQDSKKFLKIMFSYNNKELIINETVPNRFSPKSPDKAHLNLHINSLELGDSAVYFCASSPRDSHTGELFFGEGSRLTVL.

In this sample, this clonotype turned up many times. The chain is built from TRBV4-2 and TRBJ2-1; 10 nucleotides agree with TRBD1. The CDR3 consists of 16 residues. V lost 0 bases, J lost 7 bases, and 6 bases stayed unmatched. CDR1 and CDR2 from the germline V gene are LGHNA and YNFKEQ. The CDR3 protein is CASSQEPTGGKNEQFF. As DNA, the CDR3 is TGTGCCAGCAGCCAAGAGCCGACAGGGGGCAAGAATGAGCAGTTCTTC.

This clonotype was seen a handful of times. J is TRBJ1-2 and V is TRBV15, with D perhaps TRBD1 (5 bases). V dropped 3 bases and J dropped 6 bases, with 17 bases sitting between them. Germline V gene lookup returns CDR1 LNHNV and CDR2 YYDKDF (reference sequence). There are 15 residues in the CDR3. The chain's CDR3 is CATSRSSVRGDGYTF. For the CDR3, the DNA is TGTGCCACCAGCAGGTCCTCAGTTAGAGGGGATGGCTACACCTTC.